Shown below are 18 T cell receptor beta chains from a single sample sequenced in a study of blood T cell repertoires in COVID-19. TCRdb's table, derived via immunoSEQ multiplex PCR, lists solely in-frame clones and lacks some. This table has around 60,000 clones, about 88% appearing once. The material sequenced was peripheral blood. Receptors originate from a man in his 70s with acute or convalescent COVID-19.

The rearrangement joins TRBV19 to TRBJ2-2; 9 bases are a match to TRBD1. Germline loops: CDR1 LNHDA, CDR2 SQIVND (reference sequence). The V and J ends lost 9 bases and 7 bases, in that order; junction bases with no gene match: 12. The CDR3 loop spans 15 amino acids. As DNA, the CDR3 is TGTGCCAGCGGTGGAGGGACAGGGACCGTCGGGGAGCTGTTTTTT. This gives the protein CASGGGTGTVGELFF.

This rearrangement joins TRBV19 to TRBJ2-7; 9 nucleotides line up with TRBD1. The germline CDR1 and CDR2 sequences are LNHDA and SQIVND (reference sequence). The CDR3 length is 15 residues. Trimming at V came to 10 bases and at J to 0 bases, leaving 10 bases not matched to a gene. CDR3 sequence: CATRDPGQGSYEQYF. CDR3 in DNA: TGTGCCACCAGGGATCCGGGACAGGGCTCCTACGAGCAGTACTTC.

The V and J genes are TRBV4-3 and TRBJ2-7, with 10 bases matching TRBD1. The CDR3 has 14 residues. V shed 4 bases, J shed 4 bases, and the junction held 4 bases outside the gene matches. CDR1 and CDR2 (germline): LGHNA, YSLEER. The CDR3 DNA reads TGCGCCAGCAGCCTTGGGACAGGGGAATACGAGCAGTACTTC. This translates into CASSLGTGEYEQYF.

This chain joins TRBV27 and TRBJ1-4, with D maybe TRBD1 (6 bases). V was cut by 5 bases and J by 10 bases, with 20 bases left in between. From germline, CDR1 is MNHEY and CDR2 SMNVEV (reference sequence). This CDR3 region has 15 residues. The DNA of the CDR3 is TGTGCCAGCAGTAGGCTGGACAGTCGGGGTGGAAAACTGTTTTTT. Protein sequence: CASSRLDSRGGKLFF.

CDR3 residues: CASSSVFEQFF. The CDR3 DNA reads TGTGCCAGCAGTTCGGTATTTGAGCAGTTCTTC. The rearrangement links TRBV7-9 to TRBJ2-1; no definite D call. V lost 6 bases and J lost 9, with 9 bases in between. The germline V gene encodes CDR1 SEHNR and CDR2 FQNEAQ (reference sequence). The CDR3 length is 11 residues.

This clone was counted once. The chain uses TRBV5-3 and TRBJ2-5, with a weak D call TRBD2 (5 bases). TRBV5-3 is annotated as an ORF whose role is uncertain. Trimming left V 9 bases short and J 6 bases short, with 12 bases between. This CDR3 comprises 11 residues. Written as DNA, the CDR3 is TGTGCCACCCCCCGGAGGCAGACCCAGTACTTC. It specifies CATPRRQTQYF.

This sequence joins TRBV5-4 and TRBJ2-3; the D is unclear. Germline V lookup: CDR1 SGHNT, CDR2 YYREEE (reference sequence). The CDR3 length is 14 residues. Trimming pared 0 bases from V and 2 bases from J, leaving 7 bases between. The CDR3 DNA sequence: TGTGCCAGCAGCTTGGACAGTTACACAGATACGCAGTATTTT. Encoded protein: CASSLDSYTDTQYF.

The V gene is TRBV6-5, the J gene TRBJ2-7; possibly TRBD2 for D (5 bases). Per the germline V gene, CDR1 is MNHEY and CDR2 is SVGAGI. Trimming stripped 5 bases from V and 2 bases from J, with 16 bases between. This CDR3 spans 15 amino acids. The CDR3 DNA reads TGTGCCAGCAGTCTTGGAGGATTTCCTACCTACGAGCAGTACTTC. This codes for CASSLGGFPTYEQYF.

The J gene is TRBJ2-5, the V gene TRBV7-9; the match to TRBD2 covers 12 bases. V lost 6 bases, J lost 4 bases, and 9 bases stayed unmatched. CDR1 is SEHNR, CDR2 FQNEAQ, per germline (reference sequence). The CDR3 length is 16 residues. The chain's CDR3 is CASSRGLAGSGETQYF. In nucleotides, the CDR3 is TGTGCCAGCAGTCGCGGACTAGCGGGGTCCGGAGAGACCCAGTACTTC.

The DNA of the CDR3 is TGTGCCAGCAACAGTCCGAATCAGCCCCAGCATTTT. Amino acid sequence: CASNSPNQPQHF. The rearrangement joins TRBV7-8 to TRBJ1-5; D remains ambiguous. The V end was cut by 7 bases, the J end by 4 bases, with 8 bases between. CDR1 and CDR2 (germline): SGHVS, FQNEAQ. There are 12 residues in the CDR3.

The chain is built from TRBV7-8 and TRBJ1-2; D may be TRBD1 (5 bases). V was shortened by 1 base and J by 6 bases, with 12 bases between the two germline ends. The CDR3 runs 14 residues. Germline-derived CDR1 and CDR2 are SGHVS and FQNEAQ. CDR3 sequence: CASSLGGRSDGYTF. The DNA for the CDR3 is TGTGCCAGCAGCTTAGGGGGCCGGTCGGATGGCTACACCTTC.

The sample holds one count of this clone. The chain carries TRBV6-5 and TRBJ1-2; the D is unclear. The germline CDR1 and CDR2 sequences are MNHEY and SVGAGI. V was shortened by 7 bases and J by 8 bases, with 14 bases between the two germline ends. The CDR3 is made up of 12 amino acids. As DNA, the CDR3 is TGTGCCAGCACCCAGCGGGGTATGGGCTACACCTTC. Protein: CASTQRGMGYTF.

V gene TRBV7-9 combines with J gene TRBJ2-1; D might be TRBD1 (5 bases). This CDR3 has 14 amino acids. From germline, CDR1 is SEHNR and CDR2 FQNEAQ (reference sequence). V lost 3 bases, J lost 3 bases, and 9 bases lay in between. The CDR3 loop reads CASSLTQGYNEQFF. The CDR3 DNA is TGTGCCAGCAGCTTGACGCAGGGCTACAATGAGCAGTTCTTC.

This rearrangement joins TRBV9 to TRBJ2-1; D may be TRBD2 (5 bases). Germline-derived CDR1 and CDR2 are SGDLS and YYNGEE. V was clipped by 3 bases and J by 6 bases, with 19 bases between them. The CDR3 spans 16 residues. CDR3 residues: CASSASLHGRGNEQFF. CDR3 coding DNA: TGTGCCAGCAGCGCCTCCTTACACGGCCGGGGCAATGAGCAGTTCTTC.

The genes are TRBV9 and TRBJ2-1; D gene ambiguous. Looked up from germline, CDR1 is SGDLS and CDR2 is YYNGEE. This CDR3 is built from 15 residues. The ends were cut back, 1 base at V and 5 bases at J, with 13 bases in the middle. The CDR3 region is CASSVKASWDNEQFF. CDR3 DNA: TGTGCCAGCAGCGTAAAAGCGTCGTGGGACAATGAGCAGTTCTTC.

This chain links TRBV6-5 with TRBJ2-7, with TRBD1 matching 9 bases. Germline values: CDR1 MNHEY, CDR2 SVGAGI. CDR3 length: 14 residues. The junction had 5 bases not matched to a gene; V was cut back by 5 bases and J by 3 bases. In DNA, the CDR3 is TGTGCCAGCAGTCCCGGGACAGGGATCTACGAGCAGTACTTC. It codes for CASSPGTGIYEQYF.

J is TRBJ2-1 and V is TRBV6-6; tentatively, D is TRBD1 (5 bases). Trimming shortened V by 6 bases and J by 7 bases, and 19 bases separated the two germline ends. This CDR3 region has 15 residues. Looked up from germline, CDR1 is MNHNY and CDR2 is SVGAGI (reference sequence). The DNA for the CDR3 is TGTGCCAGCAGCACGGCGGTCAGGGCCCCAAATGAGCAGTTCTTC. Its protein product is CASSTAVRAPNEQFF.

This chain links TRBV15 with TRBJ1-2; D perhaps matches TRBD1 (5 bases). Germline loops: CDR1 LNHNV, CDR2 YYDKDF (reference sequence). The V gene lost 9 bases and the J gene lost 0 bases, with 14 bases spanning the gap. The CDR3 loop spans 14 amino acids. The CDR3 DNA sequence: TGTGCCACTTCCGGGGGAAAGACTAACTATGGCTACACCTTC. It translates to CATSGGKTNYGYTF.